The rows below give T cell receptor beta chains drawn from one sample of a study of cytomegalovirus exposure and HLA in healthy donors. Here immunoSEQ multiplex PCR was the method, and the copy in TCRdb shows in-frame clones only, minus some. Of approximately 140,000 clones in the sample, about 80% were seen once. The sequenced sample consisted of PBMCs. The receptors originated from a man aged 35 to 55 in good health and CMV-seropositive. The CDR3 runs from the conserved cysteine through the conserved F or W. The D gene is left open where the match is weak. Clone size is shown for a subset of rows, as once, few, many or a class of expanded clone.

abundance: few
v_gene: TRBV11-3
d_gene: .
j_gene: TRBJ2-1
CDR3nt: TGTGCCAGCAGCTCACAGGGTGATGAGCAGTTCTTC
CDR3aa: CASSSQGDEQFF

abundance: few
v_gene: TRBV5-5
d_gene: TRBD1
j_gene: TRBJ2-1
CDR3nt: TGTGCCAGCAGCTTAAGGACAGGGCCCAATGAGCAGTTCTTC
CDR3aa: CASSLRTGPNEQFF

abundance: .
v_gene: TRBV7-9
d_gene: .
j_gene: TRBJ1-2
CDR3nt: TGTGCCAGCAGCTTAGGCACATATGGCTACACCTTC
CDR3aa: CASSLGTYGYTF

abundance: few
v_gene: TRBV9
d_gene: TRBD2
j_gene: TRBJ2-7
CDR3nt: TGTGCCAGCAGCGTAGGACTAGCGGGAGGCTACGAGCAGTACTTC
CDR3aa: CASSVGLAGGYEQYF

abundance: .
v_gene: TRBV9
d_gene: TRBD1
j_gene: TRBJ1-5
CDR3nt: TGTGCCAGCAGCGAACAGGGGAACAATCAGCCCCAGCATTTT
CDR3aa: CASSEQGNNQPQHF

abundance: .
v_gene: TRBV6-5
d_gene: TRBD1
j_gene: TRBJ1-2
CDR3nt: TGTGCCAGCAGTTACTCGGGACAGGGGCGGCCTTACACCTTC
CDR3aa: CASSYSGQGRPYTF

abundance: .
v_gene: TRBV5-1
d_gene: TRBD2
j_gene: TRBJ2-4
CDR3nt: TGCGCCAGCAGCTTACAACCGGGACTAGGAAACATTCAGTACTTC
CDR3aa: CASSLQPGLGNIQYF

abundance: .
v_gene: TRBV6-1
d_gene: .
j_gene: TRBJ2-3
CDR3nt: TGTGCCAGCACCCCTGGGAGGACAGATACGCAGTATTTT
CDR3aa: CASTPGRTDTQYF

abundance: few
v_gene: TRBV10-3
d_gene: TRBD1
j_gene: TRBJ2-7
CDR3nt: TGTGCCAGCAGTTCGGGACAGGGGACGAAGCAGTACTTC
CDR3aa: CASSSGQGTKQYF

abundance: once
v_gene: TRBV4-3
d_gene: .
j_gene: TRBJ1-4
CDR3nt: TGCGCCAGCAGCCAAGCGACAGGTCGTAACGAAAAACTGTTTTTT
CDR3aa: CASSQATGRNEKLFF

abundance: .
v_gene: TRBV5-1
d_gene: TRBD1
j_gene: TRBJ2-2
CDR3nt: TGCGCCAGCAGCTTGGGACAGGGCGAAACCGGGGAGCTGTTTTTT
CDR3aa: CASSLGQGETGELFF

abundance: .
v_gene: TRBV12-5
d_gene: TRBD2
j_gene: TRBJ2-7
CDR3nt: TGTGCTAGTGGCGTAAGCACCCTGAAGACTAGCGGGAGGGCCGGAGTCAACGAGCAGTACTTC
CDR3aa: CASGVSTLKTSGRAGVNEQYF

abundance: .
v_gene: TRBV12-5
d_gene: .
j_gene: TRBJ2-3
CDR3nt: TGTGCTAGTGGTTTGGGGACTGGGGCAGATACGCAGTATTTT
CDR3aa: CASGLGTGADTQYF

abundance: .
v_gene: TRBV4-3
d_gene: .
j_gene: TRBJ2-3
CDR3nt: TGCGCCAGCAGCCAGAACCTAGCCGGAGTGGCAGATACGCAGTATTTT
CDR3aa: CASSQNLAGVADTQYF

abundance: .
v_gene: TRBV11-3
d_gene: TRBD2
j_gene: TRBJ2-1
CDR3nt: TGTGCCAGCAGCCCAGGACTAGCGGGAGGAAATGAGCAGTTCTTC
CDR3aa: CASSPGLAGGNEQFF

abundance: .
v_gene: TRBV6-5
d_gene: TRBD2
j_gene: TRBJ2-1
CDR3nt: TGTGCCAGCAGTCGAAGCGGGAGCTCCTACAATGAGCAGTTCTTC
CDR3aa: CASSRSGSSYNEQFF

abundance: .
v_gene: TRBV9
d_gene: TRBD1
j_gene: TRBJ2-3
CDR3nt: TGTGCCAGCAGCACAGGGACAGGCACCACAGATACGCAGTATTTT
CDR3aa: CASSTGTGTTDTQYF

abundance: .
v_gene: TRBV7-2
d_gene: TRBD2
j_gene: TRBJ2-5
CDR3nt: TGTGCCAGCACCTCAAATACGGCGGGAGTTCCGAAGACCCAGTACTTC
CDR3aa: CASTSNTAGVPKTQYF

abundance: .
v_gene: TRBV4-2
d_gene: TRBD2
j_gene: TRBJ2-3
CDR3nt: TGTGCCAGCAGCCAAGATCGGGCTAGCGGAGGTAGAGATACGCAGTATTTT
CDR3aa: CASSQDRASGGRDTQYF

abundance: .
v_gene: TRBV18
d_gene: .
j_gene: TRBJ2-7
CDR3nt: TGTGCCAGCTCATTAAAGGCGATAGCTTCTGGCGAGCAGTACTTC
CDR3aa: CASSLKAIASGEQYF

abundance: .
v_gene: TRBV27
d_gene: .
j_gene: TRBJ2-5
CDR3nt: TGTGCCAGCAGTTTAGGACGGCAGGGGACCCAGTACTTC
CDR3aa: CASSLGRQGTQYF

abundance: .
v_gene: TRBV11-2
d_gene: TRBD1
j_gene: TRBJ2-7
CDR3nt: TGTGCCAGCAGCTTAGGGACAGGCGCCTACGAGCAGTACTTC
CDR3aa: CASSLGTGAYEQYF

abundance: .
v_gene: TRBV11-2
d_gene: TRBD2
j_gene: TRBJ2-7
CDR3nt: TGTGCCAGCAGCTTGGGACTAGCGGCCTACGAGCAGTACTTC
CDR3aa: CASSLGLAAYEQYF